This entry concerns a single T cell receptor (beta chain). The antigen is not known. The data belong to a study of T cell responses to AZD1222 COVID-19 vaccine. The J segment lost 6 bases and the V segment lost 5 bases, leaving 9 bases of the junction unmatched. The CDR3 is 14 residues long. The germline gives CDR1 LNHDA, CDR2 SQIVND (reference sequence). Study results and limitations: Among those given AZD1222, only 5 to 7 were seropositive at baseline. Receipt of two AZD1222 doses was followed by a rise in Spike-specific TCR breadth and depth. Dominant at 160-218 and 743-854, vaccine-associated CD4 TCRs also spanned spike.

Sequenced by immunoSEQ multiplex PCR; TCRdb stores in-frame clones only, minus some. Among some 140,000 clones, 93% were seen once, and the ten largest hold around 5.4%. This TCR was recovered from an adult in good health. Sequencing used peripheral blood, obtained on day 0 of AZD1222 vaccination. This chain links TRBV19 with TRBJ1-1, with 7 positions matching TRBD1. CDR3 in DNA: TGTGCCAGTAGTGTAACAGGGGAAAGGCCTGAAGCTTTCTTT. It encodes CASSVTGERPEAFF.